Reported below is one T cell receptor (beta chain). This clonotype has only one observation. Its antigen specificity is not known. Base qualities are not recorded, but no much larger clone differs from it by a single base. The data are from a study of post-analysis software for immune sequencing data (dated by TCRdb to 2013 to 2016). Notes on the research overall: The recorded disease courses included relapsing-remitting, secondary progressive and progressive-relapsing multiple sclerosis, and some patients had no subtype annotation. The patient repertoires were compared against 10 to 12 previously published healthy control repertoires obtained from donors aged about 6 to 28 years. A subset of samples was prepared in parallel using single-end sample barcoding, then pooled and co-amplified after Illumina adapter ligation.

To demonstrate the VDJtools post-analysis software, the study profiled TCR beta repertoires from the peripheral blood of 13 young patients with multiple sclerosis. The patients with multiple sclerosis were children and adolescents between 6 and 15 years of age. Beyond this particular receptor, the publication reports: Normalized Chao1 diversity was significantly lower in multiple sclerosis patients than controls, suggesting substantial peripheral T-cell clonal expansion. Direct clustering with F measure showed strong co-clustering of samples prepared in the same batch, prompting a batch-effect correction. The multiple sclerosis patient group was slightly younger than the control group.

Receptors were amplified or captured by PCR. Sequencing took place on an Illumina HiSeq 2500. Unique molecular identifiers were incorporated into TCR beta cDNA libraries to reduce PCR and sequencing biases. Per 1 to 10 million input T cells, roughly 500,000 cDNA molecules were obtained, such that each molecule approximated one T cell. The patient libraries were prepared and sequenced with the same protocol used for the earlier healthy control dataset. Within a given batch, samples were prepared together, multiplexed and sequenced on the same HiSeq lane. The published analysis was carried out like this. MIGEC handled the raw barcoded reads, throwing out single-read molecular identifier groups before consensus assembly and CDR3 extraction. VDJtools was used for post-analysis of the clonotype tables, and diversity was normalized by down-sampling every dataset to the size of the smallest sample. To correct batch-related cross-sample contamination, repertoire overlap clustering matched CDR3 amino acid sequences but not nucleotide sequences. TCRdb itself trimmed the public reads at Q25 with fastp, ran MiXCR and retained productive beta chains. Records with the same CDR3 protein are collapsed into one entry carrying the most frequent genes and DNA. The V and J calls here are based on TCRdb, not the publication. The sample has around 400,000 distinct CDR3 sequences on record, roughly 36% of them singletons. Clones ranked in the top ten supply over 10% of the sample.

This clonotype was obtained from a girl aged 10 to 17 with multiple sclerosis. Sequenced: blood.

Read as DNA, the sequence is TGTGCCAGTAGACAGGGGCGCTACGAGCAGTACTTC. Its coded protein is CASRQGRYEQYF. The chain is encoded by TRBV12-3 or TRBV12-4 joined to TRBJ2-7, with TRBD1 identical over 8 junction bases. The CDR3 starts with the cysteine, ends with the phenylalanine, and has 12 residues. The read is trimmed to its CDR3 DNA, 36 bases read in frame from base 1. For this chain, trimming is 9 bases at the V end and 3 bases at the J end, and the number of junction bases without a gene match is 4.